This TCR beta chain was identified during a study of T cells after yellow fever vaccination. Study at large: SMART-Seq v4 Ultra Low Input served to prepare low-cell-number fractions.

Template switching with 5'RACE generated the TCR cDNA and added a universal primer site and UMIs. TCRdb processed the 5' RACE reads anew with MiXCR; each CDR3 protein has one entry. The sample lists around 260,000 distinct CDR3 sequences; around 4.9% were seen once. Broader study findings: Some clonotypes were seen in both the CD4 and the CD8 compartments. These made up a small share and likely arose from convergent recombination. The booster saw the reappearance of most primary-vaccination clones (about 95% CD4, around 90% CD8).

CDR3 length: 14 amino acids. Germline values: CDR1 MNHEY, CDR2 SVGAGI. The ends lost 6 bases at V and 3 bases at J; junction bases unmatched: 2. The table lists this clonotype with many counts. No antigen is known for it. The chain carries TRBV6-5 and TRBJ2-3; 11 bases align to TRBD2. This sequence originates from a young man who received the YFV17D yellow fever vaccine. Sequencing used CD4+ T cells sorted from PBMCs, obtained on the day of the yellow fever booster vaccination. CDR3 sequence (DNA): TGTGCCAGCAGGACTAGCGGGGTTACAGATACGCAGTATTTT. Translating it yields CASRTSGVTDTQYF.